These 27 T cell receptor beta chains were sequenced from one sample in a study of cytomegalovirus exposure and HLA in healthy donors. PCR primers comprised 60 Vbeta and 13 Jbeta primers. The protocol was immunoSEQ multiplex PCR, while the TCRdb copy is restricted to in-frame clones and leaves out a portion. The repertoire holds 210,000 or so clones, with approximately 82% as singletons. Sample: PBMCs. The source of these receptors is a man between 18 and 35 years old in good health and CMV-seronegative.

This chain links TRBV7-9 with TRBJ1-1; D possibly corresponds to TRBD1 (5 bases). Germline CDR1 is SEHNR and CDR2 is FQNEAQ (reference sequence). Trimming shortened V by 1 base and J by 7 bases, and 10 bases separated the two germline ends. This CDR3 comprises 13 residues. The CDR3 loop reads CASSLDWRGEAFF. The CDR3 nucleotides read TGTGCCAGCAGCTTAGATTGGAGGGGTGAAGCTTTCTTT.

This clone appeared a few times. The chain employs TRBV7-9 and TRBJ2-1; D might be TRBD2 (6 bases). The ends were cut back, 1 base at V and 7 bases at J, with 17 bases in the middle. Per germline, CDR1 SEHNR and CDR2 FQNEAQ (reference sequence). CDR3 length: 16 amino acids. The CDR3 region has the DNA TGTGCCAGCAGCTTAGGTAGTGGTTTGGGGGGAAATGAGCAGTTCTTC. Its translation is CASSLGSGLGGNEQFF.

This clone was seen once. This sequence joins TRBV10-1 and TRBJ1-1; 9 bases line up with TRBD1. The CDR3 is 17 amino acids. The V gene's germline CDR1 is WNHNN and CDR2 SYGVQD (reference sequence). J lost 1 base, V lost 6 bases, and 12 bases had no gene match. The CDR3 nucleotides are TGCGCCAGCAGGGGGGGACAGGGACAATTTGGGAACACTGAAGCTTTCTTT. This codes for CASRGGQGQFGNTEAFF.

The J gene is TRBJ2-5, the V gene TRBV27; D possibly corresponds to TRBD1 (5 bases). This CDR3 is 14 amino acids long. V gave up 2 bases and J gave up 5 bases, with 12 bases separating them. CDR1 is MNHEY, CDR2 SMNVEV, per germline (reference sequence). Here the CDR3 DNA reads TGTGCCAGCAGTTTAGAAGGGGCGGTGGAGACCCAGTACTTC. This gives the protein CASSLEGAVETQYF.

This chain joins TRBV6-5 and TRBJ1-1; 7 nucleotides line up with TRBD1. Germline-derived CDR1 and CDR2 are MNHEY and SVGAGI. V shed 5 bases and J 1 base; nucleotides not matched to a gene: 4. The length of the CDR3 is 14 residues. As DNA, the CDR3 is TGTGCCAGCAGTCTCGGGACAGCGAACACTGAAGCTTTCTTT. Amino acids: CASSLGTANTEAFF.

CDR3 residues: CASSVSRDSYEQYF. The CDR3, as DNA: TGTGCCAGCAGCGTTTCTAGAGACTCCTACGAGCAGTACTTC. The chain uses TRBV9 and TRBJ2-7, with D hard to call. The CDR3 length is 14 residues. Trimming removed 2 bases from V and 0 bases from J, with 9 bases in between. CDR1 is SGDLS and CDR2 is YYNGEE in the germline V gene. The entire variable domain, with the rest obtained from reference TRBV9 and TRBJ2-7, is as follows: DSGVTQTPKHLITATGQRVTLRCSPRSGDLSVYWYQQSLDQGLQFLIQYYNGEERAKGNILERFSAQQFPDLHSELNLSSLELGDSALYFCASSVSRDSYEQYFGPGTRLTVT.

The V call is TRBV10-2, the J call TRBJ1-5; perhaps TRBD1 as D (6 bases). Per germline, CDR1 WSHSY and CDR2 SAAADI. The CDR3 runs to 16 residues. V lost 6 bases and J lost 1, with 16 bases in between. CDR3 region: CASSGGGEGSNQPQHF. The CDR3 coding sequence is TGCGCCAGCAGCGGGGGCGGGGAGGGGAGCAATCAGCCCCAGCATTTT.

The chain combines TRBV2 with TRBJ1-1; possible D gene TRBD1, 5 bases. Germline CDR1 SNHLY, CDR2 FYNNEI. Trimming removed 3 bases at V and 1 base at J, with 9 bases between. The CDR3 runs 14 residues. The CDR3 region has the DNA TGTGCCAGCAGTGACCAGGGCCGGAACACTGAAGCTTTCTTT. Protein product: CASSDQGRNTEAFF.

Notes on this clone: An end of the junction differs from the germline gene, which may be a read error. CDR3 region: CASSFRLAGSHNEQFF. In DNA, the CDR3 is TGTGCCAGCAGTTTCCGACTAGCGGGCTCCCACAATGAGCAGTTCTTC. The V call is TRBV27, the J call TRBJ2-1; 10 bases agree with TRBD2. The CDR3 has 16 amino acids. Germline CDR1 MNHEY, CDR2 SMNVEV (reference sequence).

CDR3 amino acids: CASSLESVTGNTIYF. CDR3 nucleotide sequence: TGCGCCAGCAGCTTGGAGTCAGTGACTGGAAACACCATATATTTT. The chain carries TRBV5-1 and TRBJ1-3; D uncertain. The ends were cut back, 0 bases at V and 2 bases at J, with 9 bases in the middle. The germline V gene encodes CDR1 SGHRS and CDR2 YFSETQ. CDR3 size: 15 residues. The full variable domain, rest sourced from reference TRBV5-1 and TRBJ1-3, is KAGVTQTPRYLIKTRGQQVTLSCSPISGHRSVSWYQQTPGQGLQFLFEYFSETQRNKGNFPGRFSGRQFSNSRSEMNVSTLELGDSALYLCASSLESVTGNTIYFGEGSWLTVV.

The V gene is TRBV7-9, the J gene TRBJ2-1; TRBD2 aligns across 7 bases. Looked up from germline, CDR1 is SEHNR and CDR2 is FQNEAQ (reference sequence). The CDR3 has 15 residues. V lost 5 bases and J lost 0; bases outside the gene matches: 4. The chain's CDR3 is CASSRDYGSYNEQFF. CDR3 coding DNA: TGTGCCAGCAGCCGGGACTACGGCTCCTACAATGAGCAGTTCTTC.

The V call is TRBV14, the J call TRBJ2-5, with 8 bases aligning to TRBD1. CDR1 is SGHDN, CDR2 FVKESK, per germline. The CDR3 loop spans 14 amino acids. J lost 5 bases, V lost 4 bases, and 6 bases had no gene match. The CDR3 is CASSRTGSGETQYF. In nucleotides, the CDR3 is TGTGCCAGCAGCCGGACAGGGTCGGGGGAGACCCAGTACTTC.

In this sample, this clone turned up once. The gene calls are TRBV6-5 and TRBJ2-1; TRBD2 agrees at 14 bases. V dropped 5 bases and J dropped 10; count of bases not matched to a gene: 7. The CDR3 spans 15 residues. Germline assignment: CDR1 MNHEY and CDR2 SVGAGI. The CDR3 sequence is CASSPGTSGSVEQFF. DNA of the CDR3: TGTGCCAGCAGTCCCGGGACTAGCGGGAGTGTGGAGCAGTTCTTC.

This clone was seen a handful of times. The rearrangement links TRBV18 to TRBJ2-1, with 9 bases matching TRBD1. The V gene's germline CDR1 is KGHSH and CDR2 LQKENI. This CDR3 comprises 15 residues. The trim removed 3 bases at V and 6 bases at J, leaving 6 bases unmatched. The CDR3 sequence: CASSPKGQGSNEQFF. As DNA, the CDR3 is TGTGCCAGCTCACCGAAGGGACAGGGATCCAATGAGCAGTTCTTC.

The chain recombines TRBV30 with TRBJ2-2; unclear D gene. Germline CDR1 reads GTSNPN; CDR2 reads SVGIG (reference sequence). The CDR3 is 11 amino acids. V was trimmed by 3 bases and J by 6 bases, leaving 5 bases between them. The CDR3 DNA follows: TGTGCCTGGAGCAATTCCGGGGAGCTGTTTTTT. Translated, it gives CAWSNSGELFF.

CDR3 loop: CASTPGSGANVLTF. The CDR3 DNA reads TGTGCCAGTACTCCGGGCTCTGGGGCCAACGTCCTGACTTTC. V is TRBV7-9 and J is TRBJ2-6, with D hard to call. Germline CDR1 and CDR2: SEHNR and FQNEAQ (reference sequence). The V end lost 9 bases, the J end lost 0 bases, and 9 bases lay between the germline ends. CDR3 length equals 14 residues.

This chain connects TRBV15 to TRBJ2-3; 8 nucleotides line up with TRBD1. The CDR3 covers 15 residues. CDR1 and CDR2 (germline): LNHNV, YYDKDF (reference sequence). The trim removed 0 bases at V and 2 bases at J, leaving 1 base unmatched. CDR3 residues: CATSRDRGHTDTQYF. DNA for the CDR3: TGTGCCACCAGCAGAGACAGGGGGCACACAGATACGCAGTATTTT.

The V gene is TRBV5-6, the J gene TRBJ2-7; D may be TRBD2 (6 bases). The germline gives CDR1 SGHDT, CDR2 YYEEEE. The CDR3 totals 16 residues. Trimming took 1 base from V and 0 from J, leaving 14 bases between them. In DNA form, the CDR3 reads TGTGCCAGCAGCTTGTGGGGAGCGGGTATCTCCTACGAGCAGTACTTC. Residues: CASSLWGAGISYEQYF.

The rearrangement links TRBV21-1 to TRBJ2-7; the D call of TRBD2 is as the table states it, not checked on the DNA. TRBV21-1 is assigned pseudogene status. The CDR3 covers 15 residues. The CDR3 protein is CASRIILIAPYEQYF. CDR3 sequence (DNA): TGTGCCAGCCGAATAATTCTAATTGCGCCCTACGAGCAGTACTTC.

This clone was observed once. The chain links TRBV7-9 to TRBJ1-4; perhaps TRBD1 as D (5 bases). The V gene lost 2 bases and the J gene lost 7 bases, with 11 bases spanning the gap. The CDR3 is 14 amino acids. CDR1 and CDR2 from the germline V gene are SEHNR and FQNEAQ (reference sequence). The CDR3 DNA reads TGTGCCAGCAGCTTATTTCAGGGAGGTGAAAAACTGTTTTTT. Protein sequence: CASSLFQGGEKLFF.

The gene calls are TRBV2 and TRBJ2-3; D not resolved. The germline V gene has CDR1 SNHLY and CDR2 FYNNEI. Trimming stripped 7 bases from V and 3 bases from J, with 17 bases between. This CDR3 contains 15 residues. Written as DNA, the CDR3 is TGTGCCAGCATCGAAGAAACGGGTCTGACAGATACGCAGTATTTT. Translated: CASIEETGLTDTQYF.

The J gene is TRBJ1-2, the V gene TRBV27; TRBD1 matches at 7 bases. The CDR3 has 15 residues. With 0 bases clipped from V and 5 bases from J, the junction kept 6 bases outside the gene matches. Germline V gene lookup returns CDR1 MNHEY and CDR2 SMNVEV (reference sequence). The CDR3 is CASSLSNRGRYGYTF. The DNA for the CDR3 is TGTGCCAGCAGTTTATCGAACAGGGGACGGTATGGCTACACCTTC.

This clone has more than one count but fewer than ten. The gene calls are TRBV14 and TRBJ2-5; no firm D call. Per the germline V gene, CDR1 is SGHDN and CDR2 is FVKESK. The ends were cut back, 0 bases at V and 7 bases at J, with 9 bases in the middle. The CDR3 contains 13 residues. CDR3 in amino acids: CASSQDWRRTQYF. The CDR3 nucleotides are TGTGCCAGCAGCCAAGATTGGCGGAGGACCCAGTACTTC.

Regarding this clone: The sample has other DNA sequences that encode this CDR3 too. The V call is TRBV18, the J call TRBJ2-2; 7 positions agree with TRBD1. V was clipped by 0 bases and J by 2 bases; unmatched bases: 0. The CDR3 is 15 amino acids. CDR1 KGHSH and CDR2 LQKENI come from the germline V gene. The CDR3 DNA reads TGTGCCAGCTCACCACCAGGGGGCAACACCGGGGAGCTGTTTTTT. It yields the protein CASSPPGGNTGELFF.

The chain couples TRBV2 to TRBJ2-2, with no clear D. The germline gives CDR1 SNHLY, CDR2 FYNNEI. Trimming cost V 5 bases and J 1 base, with 8 bases left between them. The CDR3 has 14 residues. CDR3 residues: CASSPDWNTGELFF. In nucleotides, the CDR3 is TGTGCCAGCAGTCCCGACTGGAACACCGGGGAGCTGTTTTTT.

This clone has just one count. This rearrangement joins TRBV18 to TRBJ2-1; 11 bases map to TRBD2. V shed 2 bases, J shed 6 bases, and the junction held 9 bases outside the gene matches. CDR3 length: 17 amino acids. The V gene's germline CDR1 is KGHSH and CDR2 LQKENI. CDR3 region: CASSPGISGRGPNEQFF. The DNA of the CDR3 is TGTGCCAGCTCACCAGGGATTAGCGGGAGGGGTCCCAATGAGCAGTTCTTC.

Remarks on this clone: One junction end does not reproduce the germline sequence, and a read error may be involved. This chain joins TRBV27 and TRBJ2-1, with D uncertain. The CDR3 sequence is 13 residues long. Germline V lookup: CDR1 MNHEY, CDR2 SMNVEV (reference sequence). In nucleotides, the CDR3 is TGTGCCGGCAGTCCCGACACGTACAATGAGCAGTTCTTC. Translation gives CAGSPDTYNEQFF.